This entry lists 25 T cell receptor beta chains sequenced from one sample in a study of immune reconstitution after stem cell transplant in scleroderma. TCRdb independently ran MiXCR on the RT-PCR reads; one entry per CDR3 protein. The sample yields about 2,400 distinct CDR3 sequences, 10% to 13% seen once. Sampling was performed before or after autologous hematopoietic stem cell transplantation (not recorded which). These receptors were taken from a female donor with systemic sclerosis.

Sample share makes this clonotype medium-sized. The chain uses TRBV20-1 and TRBJ2-1, with TRBD2 as a possible D gene (6 bases). The V gene lost 6 bases and the J gene lost 3 bases, with 18 bases spanning the gap. Germline V CDR1 and CDR2: DFQATT, SNEGSKA (reference sequence). The CDR3 spans 15 residues. The CDR3 bases are TGCAGTGCCACCCCTGAGACCGGGAGCTACAATGAGCAGTTCTTC. Encoded protein: CSATPETGSYNEQFF.

J is TRBJ2-3 and V is TRBV20-1, with 7 bases matching TRBD1. Germline assignment: CDR1 DFQATT and CDR2 SNEGSKA (reference sequence). With 0 bases clipped from V and 6 bases from J, the junction kept 9 bases outside the gene matches. The CDR3 spans 15 residues. The CDR3 DNA reads as TGCAGTGCTAGAGACTACAGGGGTCGTGTCGATACGCAGTATTTT. As protein: CSARDYRGRVDTQYF.

V gene TRBV18 combines with J gene TRBJ1-1; D might be TRBD1 (5 bases). The V gene's germline CDR1 is KGHSH and CDR2 LQKENI. Trimming removed 0 bases at V and 0 bases at J, with 17 bases between. The CDR3 is 18 amino acids. CDR3 sequence reads: CASSPPVRGTGLNTEAFF. The CDR3 bases are TGTGCCAGCTCACCACCGGTCCGCGGGACGGGATTGAACACTGAAGCTTTCTTT.

The chain joins TRBV4-1 to TRBJ2-7, with TRBD2 matching 9 bases. Trimming cost V 1 base and J 4 bases; bases outside gene matches: 5. There are 15 residues in the CDR3. Germline V lookup: CDR1 MGHRA, CDR2 YSYEKL. CDR3 sequence reads: CASSQGASGAYEQYF. CDR3 nucleotides: TGCGCCAGCAGCCAAGGGGCTAGCGGGGCGTACGAGCAGTACTTC.

The chain links TRBV14 to TRBJ1-4; perhaps TRBD1 as D (5 bases). V lost 5 bases to trimming and J lost 6 bases, with 16 bases between them. The CDR3 length is 15 residues. CDR1 SGHDN and CDR2 FVKESK come from the germline V gene. CDR3 region: CASSGTRGSYEKLFF. CDR3 coding DNA: TGTGCCAGCAGCGGAACCCGGGGGTCCTATGAAAAACTGTTTTTT. Variable domain in full (rest from reference TRBV14 and TRBJ1-4): EAGVTQFPSHSVIEKGQTVTLRCDPISGHDNLYWYRRVMGKEIKFLLHFVKESKQDESGMPNNRFLAERTGGTYSTLKVQPAELEDSGVYFCASSGTRGSYEKLFFGSGTQLSVL.

By its share, this clonotype is medium-sized. The chain carries TRBV5-5 and TRBJ1-2; a weak D match, TRBD1 (5 bases). The germline V gene encodes CDR1 SGHKS and CDR2 YYEKEE (reference sequence). V was shortened by 0 bases and J by 2 bases, with 5 bases between the two germline ends. This CDR3 has 13 residues. This CDR3 reads CASSLGQNYGYTF. The CDR3 DNA is TGTGCCAGCAGCTTGGGACAGAACTATGGCTACACCTTC.

Sample share makes this clonotype medium-sized. DNA of the CDR3: TGCAGTGCTAGAGCAGTGTCCAAAAACATTCAGTACTTC. This encodes CSARAVSKNIQYF. The chain couples TRBV20-1 to TRBJ2-4; D call uncertain. This CDR3 has 13 residues. The germline V and J ends were trimmed by 1 base and 2 bases, with 6 bases remaining between them. Germline V gene lookup returns CDR1 DFQATT and CDR2 SNEGSKA (reference sequence).

The rearrangement uses TRBV2 and TRBJ1-4; D might be TRBD1 (5 bases). This CDR3 has 15 amino acids. Trimming cost V 4 bases and J 3 bases, with 12 bases left between them. From germline, CDR1 is SNHLY and CDR2 FYNNEI. CDR3 amino acids: CASSVQGTSNEKLFF. The CDR3 DNA is TGTGCCAGCAGTGTCCAGGGAACCTCTAATGAAAAACTGTTTTTT.

This clonotype is medium-sized within its sample. V gene TRBV20-1 combines with J gene TRBJ2-1; maybe TRBD2 (7 bases). The CDR3 runs to 14 residues. The germline V gene has CDR1 DFQATT and CDR2 SNEGSKA (reference sequence). V was trimmed by 5 bases and J by 8 bases, leaving 19 bases between them. The CDR3 loop is CSAPAAVGGDEQFF. As DNA, the CDR3 is TGCAGTGCTCCGGCGGCCGTAGGGGGGGATGAGCAGTTCTTC.

V gene TRBV7-6 combines with J gene TRBJ1-5; D not certain. The CDR3 has 14 amino acids. CDR1 and CDR2 (germline): SGHVS, FNYEAQ. Trimming left V 3 bases short and J 9 bases short, with 15 bases between. The chain's CDR3 is CASSFRQAGGPQHF. The CDR3 DNA is TGTGCCAGCAGCTTTAGGCAGGCCGGAGGGCCCCAGCATTTT.

V and J are TRBV7-6 and TRBJ2-1; tentative D call: TRBD1 (5 bases). CDR1 and CDR2 (germline): SGHVS, FNYEAQ. The ends were cut back, 5 bases at V and 3 bases at J, with 14 bases in the middle. This CDR3 spans 15 amino acids. CDR3 sequence reads: CASSQSPRDYNEQFF. CDR3 bases: TGTGCCAGCAGCCAAAGCCCCAGGGACTACAATGAGCAGTTCTTC.

This clonotype is judged large. This chain links TRBV2 with TRBJ1-2; D is perhaps TRBD1 (5 bases). The CDR3 runs 12 residues. The germline V and J ends were trimmed by 5 bases and 5 bases, with 9 bases remaining between them. The germline V gene has CDR1 SNHLY and CDR2 FYNNEI. The CDR3 DNA is TGTGCCAGCAGTACGGAGGGGTATGGCTACACCTTC. Its translation is CASSTEGYGYTF.

The genes are TRBV10-3 and TRBJ2-3, with a weak D call TRBD1 (6 bases). The CDR3 spans 15 residues. Germline V lookup: CDR1 ENHRY, CDR2 SYGVKD. The V gene lost 4 bases and the J gene lost 0 bases, with 11 bases spanning the gap. CDR3: CAISAIGQSTDTQYF. The CDR3 DNA is TGTGCCATCAGTGCGATCGGACAGAGCACAGATACGCAGTATTTT.

This clonotype was observed a handful of times. This rearrangement joins TRBV29-1 to TRBJ2-7; 11 bases line up with TRBD1. CDR3 length equals 12 residues. With 6 bases clipped from V and 5 bases from J, the junction kept 3 bases outside the gene matches. CDR1 SQVTM and CDR2 ANQGSEA come from the germline V gene. CDR3 sequence reads: CSVRTGGHEQYF. CDR3 DNA: TGCAGCGTCCGGACAGGGGGCCACGAGCAGTACTTC.

Judged by abundance, this clonotype is large. The chain uses TRBV12-3 or TRBV12-4 and TRBJ1-6, with D perhaps TRBD1 (6 bases). The CDR3 length is 14 residues. V was clipped by 3 bases and J by 8 bases, with 11 bases between them. As DNA, the CDR3 is TGTGCCAGCAGTTTTGGGGGCATCGATTCACCCCTCCACTTT. This sequence encodes CASSFGGIDSPLHF.

This clonotype was seen more than once but under ten times. The chain's CDR3 is CASSPGRINQETQYF. As DNA, the CDR3 is TGTGCCAGCAGCCCAGGACGGATTAACCAAGAGACCCAGTACTTC. The chain couples TRBV12-3 or TRBV12-4 to TRBJ2-5, with D hard to call. The CDR3 is 15 residues long. Trimming cost V 6 bases and J 0 bases, with 14 bases left between them.

This chain uses TRBV30 with TRBJ1-4, with D tentatively TRBD1 (6 bases). Germline CDR1 and CDR2: GTSNPN and SVGIG (reference sequence). V lost 0 bases, J lost 8 bases, and 10 bases lay in between. This CDR3 has 13 residues. The CDR3 here is CAWSVGTKEKLFF. CDR3 nucleotide sequence: TGTGCCTGGAGTGTCGGGACAAAGGAAAAACTGTTTTTT.

Remarks on this clonotype: Its ends do not fully match the called genes, so a read error is possible. The chain is built from TRBV6-1 and TRBJ1-5; tentative D call: TRBD1 (5 bases). Germline V gives CDR1 MNHNS, CDR2 SASEGT. The CDR3 contains 13 residues. The CDR3 bases are TGTGCCGGCAGCGAACAGGTCAATCAGCCCCAGCATTTT. It encodes CAGSEQVNQPQHF.

The chain employs TRBV2 and TRBJ2-3, with no clear D. Germline CDR1 is SNHLY and CDR2 is FYNNEI. CDR3 length: 13 residues. V was pared by 8 bases and J by 6 bases, with 15 bases between. The CDR3, as DNA: TGTGCCAGCGAGTCTCCCCCCGGGGATACGCAGTATTTT. Translating gives CASESPPGDTQYF. Variable domain in full (rest from reference TRBV2 and TRBJ2-3): EPEVTQTPSHQVTQMGQEVILRCVPISNHLYFYWYRQILGQKVEFLVSFYNNEISEKSEIFDDQFSVERPDGSNFTLKIRSTKLEDSAMYFCASESPPGDTQYFGPGTRLTVL.

The chain joins TRBV7-3 to TRBJ2-1, with a possible D match to TRBD1 (6 bases). Trimming stripped 2 bases from V and 5 bases from J, with 10 bases between. Germline lookup yields CDR1 SGHTA and CDR2 FQGTGA. The CDR3 consists of 14 residues. CDR3: CASSLSRDNNEQFF. The DNA for the CDR3 is TGTGCCAGCAGCTTATCCCGGGACAACAATGAGCAGTTCTTC.

The gene calls are TRBV11-3 and TRBJ2-1; perhaps TRBD2 as D (5 bases). The CDR3 length is 13 residues. The germline V gene has CDR1 SGHNT and CDR2 YENEEA. Trimming removed 5 bases from V and 10 bases from J, with 15 bases in between. The CDR3 loop reads CASSRTPGFEQFF. In DNA, the CDR3 is TGTGCCAGCAGCCGGACTCCCGGGTTCGAGCAGTTCTTC.

By share, this clonotype ranks as medium-sized. The rearrangement uses TRBV20-1 and TRBJ1-5; TRBD1 matches 7 bases. With V trimmed by 0 bases and J by 7 bases, 12 bases remained unmatched. This CDR3 spans 16 amino acids. Germline lookup yields CDR1 DFQATT and CDR2 SNEGSKA (reference sequence). The CDR3 loop reads CSARDRGRGFLQPQHF. CDR3 nucleotide sequence: TGCAGTGCTAGAGATAGGGGGCGCGGGTTCTTGCAGCCCCAGCATTTT.

This rearrangement joins TRBV29-1 to TRBJ2-7; D may be TRBD1 (5 bases). The germline V gene has CDR1 SQVTM and CDR2 ANQGSEA. The CDR3 extends over 16 amino acids. The V and J ends lost 7 bases and 0 bases respectively, with 22 bases between them. DNA of the CDR3: TGCAGCGCAGGGTCAGTTCGATCGCACAGCTCCTACGAGCAGTACTTC. It specifies CSAGSVRSHSSYEQYF.

The chain links TRBV6-6 to TRBJ1-5; maybe TRBD1 (6 bases). CDR3 length: 16 residues. Trimming took off 2 bases at V and 3 bases at J, with 14 bases between the two ends. The V gene's germline CDR1 is MNHNY and CDR2 SVGAGI (reference sequence). Written as DNA, the CDR3 is TGTGCCAGCAGTTACAAGGACAGCAAGTCCAATCAGCCCCAGCATTTT. Translated: CASSYKDSKSNQPQHF.

Sample share makes this clonotype medium-sized (0.01 to 0.1%). The chain is built from TRBV2 and TRBJ1-1; the D gene is possibly TRBD1 (5 bases). This CDR3 contains 15 residues. Between the trimmed V and J ends, which lost 6 bases and 6 bases, there was a span of 20 bases. The germline CDR1 and CDR2 sequences are SNHLY and FYNNEI. The chain's CDR3 is CASRKGRSRVAEAFF. CDR3 DNA: TGTGCCAGCAGAAAGGGACGTTCCCGGGTCGCTGAAGCTTTCTTT.